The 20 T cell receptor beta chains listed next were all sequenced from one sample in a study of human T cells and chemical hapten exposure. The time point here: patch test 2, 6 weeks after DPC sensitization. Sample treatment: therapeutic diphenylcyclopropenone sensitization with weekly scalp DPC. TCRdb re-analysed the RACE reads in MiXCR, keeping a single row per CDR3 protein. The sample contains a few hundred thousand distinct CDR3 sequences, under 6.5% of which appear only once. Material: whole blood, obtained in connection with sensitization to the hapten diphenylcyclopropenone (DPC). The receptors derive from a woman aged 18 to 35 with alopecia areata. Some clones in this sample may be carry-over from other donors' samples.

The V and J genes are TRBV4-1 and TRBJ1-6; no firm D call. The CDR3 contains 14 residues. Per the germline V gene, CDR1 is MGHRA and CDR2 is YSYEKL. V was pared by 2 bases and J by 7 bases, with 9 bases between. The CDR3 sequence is CASSQPVENSPLHF. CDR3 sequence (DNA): TGCGCCAGCAGCCAACCTGTGGAGAATTCACCCCTCCACTTT.

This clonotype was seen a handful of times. CDR3 amino acids: CASSSSPGTDGANVLTF. In DNA form, the CDR3 reads TGTGCCAGCAGTTCCTCCCCCGGGACAGATGGGGCCAACGTCCTGACTTTC. This chain joins TRBV12-3 or TRBV12-4 and TRBJ2-6; TRBD1 matches at 7 bases. V gave up 4 bases and J gave up 3 bases; unmatched junction bases: 9. CDR3 size: 17 residues.

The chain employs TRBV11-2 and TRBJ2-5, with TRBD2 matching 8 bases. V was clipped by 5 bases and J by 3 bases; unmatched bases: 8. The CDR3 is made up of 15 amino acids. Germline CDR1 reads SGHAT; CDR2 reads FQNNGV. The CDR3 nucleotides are TGTGCCAGCAGCATCCGGGGGGGCGCTGAAGAGACCCAGTACTTC. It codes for CASSIRGGAEETQYF.

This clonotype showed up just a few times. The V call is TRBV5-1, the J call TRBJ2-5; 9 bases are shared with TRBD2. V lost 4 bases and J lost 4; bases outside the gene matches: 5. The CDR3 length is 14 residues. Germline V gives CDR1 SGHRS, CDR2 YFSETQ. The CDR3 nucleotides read TGCGCCAGCAGCGAAGGGACTAGCCCAGAGACCCAGTACTTC. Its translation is CASSEGTSPETQYF.

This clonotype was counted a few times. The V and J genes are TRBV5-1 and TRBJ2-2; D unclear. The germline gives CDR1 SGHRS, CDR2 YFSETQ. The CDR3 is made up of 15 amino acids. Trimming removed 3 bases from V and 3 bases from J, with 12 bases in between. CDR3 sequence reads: CASSSTTTDTGELFF. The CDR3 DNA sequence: TGCGCCAGCAGCTCGACGACAACCGACACCGGGGAGCTGTTTTTT.

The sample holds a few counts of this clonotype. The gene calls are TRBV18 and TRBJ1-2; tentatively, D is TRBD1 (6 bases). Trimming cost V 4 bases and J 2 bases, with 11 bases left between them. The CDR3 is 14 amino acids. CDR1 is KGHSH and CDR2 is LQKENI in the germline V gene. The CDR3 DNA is TGTGCCAGCTCACAACAGGACAGAAACTATGGCTACACCTTC. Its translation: CASSQQDRNYGYTF.

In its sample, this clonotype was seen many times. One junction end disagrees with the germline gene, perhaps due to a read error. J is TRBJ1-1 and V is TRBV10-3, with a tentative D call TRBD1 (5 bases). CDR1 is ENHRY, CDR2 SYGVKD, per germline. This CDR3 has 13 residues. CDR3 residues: CAISPGLKTEAFF. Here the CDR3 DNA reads TGTGCCATCAGTCCGGGACTGAAGACTGAAGCTTTCTTT.

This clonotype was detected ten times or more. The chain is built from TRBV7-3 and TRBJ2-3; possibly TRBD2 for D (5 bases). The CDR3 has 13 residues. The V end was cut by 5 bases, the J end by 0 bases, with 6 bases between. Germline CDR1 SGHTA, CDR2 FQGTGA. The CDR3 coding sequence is TGTGCCAGCAGCCGGACTAGCACAGATACGCAGTATTTT. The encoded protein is CASSRTSTDTQYF.

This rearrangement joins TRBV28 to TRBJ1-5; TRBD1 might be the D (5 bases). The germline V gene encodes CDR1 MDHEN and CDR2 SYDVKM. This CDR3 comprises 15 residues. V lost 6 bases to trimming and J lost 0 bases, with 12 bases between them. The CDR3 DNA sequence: TGTGCCAGCAGATCCGGGGACTATAGCAATCAGCCCCAGCATTTT. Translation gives CASRSGDYSNQPQHF.

The CDR3 DNA reads as TGCGCCAGCAGCTTGCGTTTAGGGACAACAGATACGCAGTATTTT. This gives the protein CASSLRLGTTDTQYF. The V and J genes are TRBV5-1 and TRBJ2-3, with D possibly TRBD1 on 6 matching bases. The germline V and J ends were trimmed by 1 base and 3 bases, with 12 bases remaining between them. From germline, CDR1 is SGHRS and CDR2 YFSETQ. The length of the CDR3 is 15 residues. Together with reference TRBV5-1 and TRBJ2-3, the CDR3 gives the full variable domain: KAGVTQTPRYLIKTRGQQVTLSCSPISGHRSVSWYQQTPGQGLQFLFEYFSETQRNKGNFPGRFSGRQFSNSRSEMNVSTLELGDSALYLCASSLRLGTTDTQYFGPGTRLTVL.

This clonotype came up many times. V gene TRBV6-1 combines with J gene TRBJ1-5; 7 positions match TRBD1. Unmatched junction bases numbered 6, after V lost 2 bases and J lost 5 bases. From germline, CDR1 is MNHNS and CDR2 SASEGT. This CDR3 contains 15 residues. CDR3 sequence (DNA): TGTGCCAGCAGTGAACGGGACAGAATTTATCAGCCCCAGCATTTT. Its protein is CASSERDRIYQPQHF.

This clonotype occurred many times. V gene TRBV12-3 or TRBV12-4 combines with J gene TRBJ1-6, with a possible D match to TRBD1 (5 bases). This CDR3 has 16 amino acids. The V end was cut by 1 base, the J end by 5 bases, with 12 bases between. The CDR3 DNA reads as TGTGCCAGCAGTTTAGATACAGGACATAATAATTCACCCCTCCACTTT. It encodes CASSLDTGHNNSPLHF.

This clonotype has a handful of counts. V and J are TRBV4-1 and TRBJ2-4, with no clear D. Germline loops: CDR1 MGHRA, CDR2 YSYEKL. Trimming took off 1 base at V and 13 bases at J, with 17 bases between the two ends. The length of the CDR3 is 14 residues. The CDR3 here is CASSQVGSQDLQYF. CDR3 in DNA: TGCGCCAGCAGCCAAGTAGGTAGTCAGGATCTACAGTACTTC.

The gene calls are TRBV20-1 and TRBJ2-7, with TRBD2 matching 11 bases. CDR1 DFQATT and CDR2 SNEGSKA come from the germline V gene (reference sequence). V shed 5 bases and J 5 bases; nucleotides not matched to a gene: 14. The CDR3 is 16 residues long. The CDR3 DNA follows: TGCAGTGCTCCTGATCTAGCGGGGGGCCTATCCGACGAGCAGTACTTC. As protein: CSAPDLAGGLSDEQYF.

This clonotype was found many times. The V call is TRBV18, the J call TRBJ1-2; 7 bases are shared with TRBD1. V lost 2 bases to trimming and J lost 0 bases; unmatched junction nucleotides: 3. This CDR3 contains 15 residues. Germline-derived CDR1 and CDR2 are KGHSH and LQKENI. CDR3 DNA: TGTGCCAGCTCACCATACAGGGGAGCTAACTATGGCTACACCTTC. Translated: CASSPYRGANYGYTF.

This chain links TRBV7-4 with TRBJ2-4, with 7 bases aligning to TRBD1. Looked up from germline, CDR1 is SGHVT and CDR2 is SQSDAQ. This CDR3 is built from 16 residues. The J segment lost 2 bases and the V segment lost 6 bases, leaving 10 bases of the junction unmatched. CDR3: CASRPPWTGTKNIQYF. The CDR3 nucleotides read TGTGCCAGCAGACCCCCTTGGACAGGTACCAAAAACATTCAGTACTTC.

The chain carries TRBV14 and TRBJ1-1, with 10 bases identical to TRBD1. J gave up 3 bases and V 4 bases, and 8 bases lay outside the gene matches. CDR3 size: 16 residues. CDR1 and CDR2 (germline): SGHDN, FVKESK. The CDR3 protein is CASSPRTGGEDTEAFF. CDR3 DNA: TGTGCCAGCAGCCCCAGGACAGGGGGTGAGGACACTGAAGCTTTCTTT.

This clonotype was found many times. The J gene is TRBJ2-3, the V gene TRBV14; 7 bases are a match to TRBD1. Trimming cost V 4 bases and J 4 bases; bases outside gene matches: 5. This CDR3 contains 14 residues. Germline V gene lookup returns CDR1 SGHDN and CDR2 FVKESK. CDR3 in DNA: TGTGCCAGCAGCCGACTACAGGGGCCAGATACGCAGTATTTT. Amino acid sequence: CASSRLQGPDTQYF.

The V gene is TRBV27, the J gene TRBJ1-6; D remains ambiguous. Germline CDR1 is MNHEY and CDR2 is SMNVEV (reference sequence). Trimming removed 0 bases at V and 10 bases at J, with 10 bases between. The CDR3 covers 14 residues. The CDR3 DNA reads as TGTGCCAGCAGTTTATCGGGGTCCGGGTCACCCCTCCACTTT. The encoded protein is CASSLSGSGSPLHF.

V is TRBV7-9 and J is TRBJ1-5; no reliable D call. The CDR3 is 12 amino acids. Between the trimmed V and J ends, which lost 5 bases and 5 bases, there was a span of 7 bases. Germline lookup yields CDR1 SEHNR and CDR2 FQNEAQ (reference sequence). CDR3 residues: CASSRFDQPQHF. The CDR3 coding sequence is TGTGCCAGCAGCCGATTCGATCAGCCCCAGCATTTT.